The 3 T cell receptor beta chains presented below share a single source sample, sequenced in a study of blood T cell repertoires in COVID-19. Measured with immunoSEQ multiplex PCR; TCRdb has only the in-frame clones, and not every one. The table lists about 130,000 clones, 80% to 95% of them singletons. Material: peripheral blood. The receptors originated from a man aged 50 to 59 with COVID-19, enrolled during active disease.

J is TRBJ2-3 and V is TRBV7-2, with D tentatively TRBD2 (6 bases). The germline CDR1 and CDR2 sequences are SGHTA and FQGNSA. This CDR3 contains 14 residues. V dropped 5 bases and J dropped 4 bases, with 13 bases sitting between them. This chain's CDR3 is CASSLSGPADTQYF. CDR3 nucleotides: TGTGCCAGCAGCCTTAGCGGTCCCGCAGATACGCAGTATTTT.

The chain employs TRBV5-1 and TRBJ2-3; no reliable D call. V was clipped by 2 bases and J by 0 bases, with 7 bases between them. Germline V lookup: CDR1 SGHRS, CDR2 YFSETQ. The CDR3 length is 14 residues. For the CDR3, the DNA is TGCGCCAGCAGCTTAGGAGTTAGCACAGATACGCAGTATTTT. It yields the protein CASSLGVSTDTQYF. Filled out from reference TRBV5-1 and TRBJ2-3, the complete variable domain reads KAGVTQTPRYLIKTRGQQVTLSCSPISGHRSVSWYQQTPGQGLQFLFEYFSETQRNKGNFPGRFSGRQFSNSRSEMNVSTLELGDSALYLCASSLGVSTDTQYFGPGTRLTVL.

In this sample, this clone turned up once. The gene calls are TRBV2 and TRBJ1-1; D gene uncertain. The CDR3 spans 14 residues. Trimming took off 3 bases at V and 4 bases at J, with 12 bases between the two ends. Germline loops: CDR1 SNHLY, CDR2 FYNNEI. For the CDR3, the DNA is TGTGCCAGCAGTGACGGGCCCCGGGGCACTGAAGCTTTCTTT. As protein: CASSDGPRGTEAFF.